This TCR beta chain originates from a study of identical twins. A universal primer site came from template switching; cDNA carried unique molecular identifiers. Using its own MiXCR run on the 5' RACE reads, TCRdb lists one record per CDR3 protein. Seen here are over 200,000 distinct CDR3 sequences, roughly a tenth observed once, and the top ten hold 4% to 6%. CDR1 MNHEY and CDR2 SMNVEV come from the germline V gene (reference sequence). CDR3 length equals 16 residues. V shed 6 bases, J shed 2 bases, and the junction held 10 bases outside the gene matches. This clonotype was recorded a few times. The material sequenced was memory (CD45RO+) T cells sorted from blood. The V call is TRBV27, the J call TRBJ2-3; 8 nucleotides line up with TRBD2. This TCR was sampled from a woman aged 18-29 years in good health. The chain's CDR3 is CASSPRGAGDTDTQYF. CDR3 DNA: TGTGCCAGCAGCCCCCGGGGAGCGGGGGACACAGATACGCAGTATTTT.